This TCR beta chain emerged from a study of early T cells in non-severe SARS-CoV-2 infection. Study as a whole: The input, bulk RNA from unsorted whole blood, was sequenced, and chains were unpaired.

Comments on this clonotype: Its antigen is still unknown.

Study-wide results and limits: Anti-spike CD8 responses were favored in VDJdb matching, and private and CD4 specificities were missed.

The CDR3 runs to 14 residues. V was shortened by 3 bases and J by 4 bases, with 9 bases between the two germline ends. Researchers tagged individual cDNA molecules with unique molecular identifiers. TCRdb re-analysed the 5' RACE reads in MiXCR, keeping a single row per CDR3 protein. The sample includes tens of thousands of distinct CDR3 sequences, around 20% of them seen just once. The sequence was collected from an adult who was a healthcare worker with PCR-confirmed SARS-CoV-2 infection or an uninfected control (not recorded which). V and J are TRBV12-3 or TRBV12-4 and TRBJ2-2; perhaps TRBD2 as D (6 bases). Source: whole blood, taken at baseline. The CDR3 region has the DNA TGTGCCAGCAGTTTTCAAGCGGGCACCGGGGAGCTGTTTTTT. It is translated as CASSFQAGTGELFF.